The T cell receptor (beta chain) described here comes from a study of control samples from healthy donors and cancer patients. The CDR3 totals 15 residues. Germline V lookup: CDR1 LNHDA, CDR2 SQIVND (reference sequence). J was trimmed by 4 bases and V by 4 bases; bases with no gene match: 7. The table came from immunoSEQ multiplex PCR; TCRdb's copy has only in-frame clones and leaves some out. The profile shows fewer than 60,000 clones, more than 70% of them singletons. The sequenced material came from PBMCs. The chain is built from TRBV19 and TRBJ2-3; TRBD2 matches 8 bases. This clonotype originated in a woman aged 60-75 years with lung cancer. Here the CDR3 reads CASSTSGSPPDTQYF. Here the CDR3 DNA reads TGTGCCAGTAGTACGAGCGGGAGCCCCCCAGATACGCAGTATTTT.